This TCR beta chain stems from a study of blood T cells in healthy people across ages. Notes on this clonotype: Without the conserved terminal phenylalanine or tryptophan, this CDR3 likely stems from a read error.

Next came a second PCR, run for about 7 to 12 cycles, which used a sample-barcoded 5' primer along with a J-beta primer mix. TCRdb re-called the 5' RACE reads with MiXCR, one entry per CDR3 protein. Altogether fewer than 900,000 distinct CDR3 sequences are present, 45% to 50% being singletons, with the ten largest covering roughly 34%. CDR3 length: 14 residues. Germline V CDR1 and CDR2: LGHDT, YNNKEL (reference sequence). Unmatched junction bases numbered 3, after V lost 4 bases and J lost 1 base. The V call is TRBV3-1, the J call TRBJ1-2; TRBD1 matches at 7 bases. The TCR was taken from a woman in her sixties in good health. Sequencing was performed on blood. The CDR3, as DNA: TGTGCCAGCAGCCCGACAGGGCTTAACTATGGCTACACCTCC. It codes for CASSPTGLNYGYTS.